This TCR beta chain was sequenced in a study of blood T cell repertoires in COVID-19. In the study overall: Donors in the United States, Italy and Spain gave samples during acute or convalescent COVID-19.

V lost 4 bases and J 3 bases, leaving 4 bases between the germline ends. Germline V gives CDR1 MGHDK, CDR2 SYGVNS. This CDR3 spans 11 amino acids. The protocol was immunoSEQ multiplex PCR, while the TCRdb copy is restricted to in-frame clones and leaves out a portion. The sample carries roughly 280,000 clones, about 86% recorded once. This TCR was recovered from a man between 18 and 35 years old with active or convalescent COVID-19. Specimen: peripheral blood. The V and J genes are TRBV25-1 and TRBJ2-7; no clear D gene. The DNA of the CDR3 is TGTGCCAGCAGTGGTCGCTACGAGCAGTACTTC. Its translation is CASSGRYEQYF.